These 30 T cell receptor beta chains share one sample of origin, sequenced in a study of cytomegalovirus exposure and HLA in healthy donors. The PCR ran on 60 Vbeta and 13 Jbeta primers. The protocol was immunoSEQ multiplex PCR, while the TCRdb copy is restricted to in-frame clones and leaves out a portion. The sample holds some 120,000 clones, 80% to 85% seen once. The sample comprised PBMCs. The source of these receptors is a woman aged 25 to 39 in good health and CMV-seronegative.

This chain joins TRBV15 and TRBJ1-4, with TRBD1 identical over 8 bases. The CDR3 sequence is 16 residues long. Germline lookup yields CDR1 LNHNV and CDR2 YYDKDF (reference sequence). The trim removed 5 bases at V and 0 bases at J, leaving 5 bases unmatched. CDR3 bases: TGTGCCACCAGCTCCCGGACAGGGACAACTAATGAAAAACTGTTTTTT. Protein: CATSSRTGTTNEKLFF.

This chain joins TRBV5-1 and TRBJ2-1, with TRBD2 matching 13 bases. Trimming cost V 4 bases and J 5 bases; bases outside gene matches: 6. This CDR3 is 16 amino acids long. Per the germline V gene, CDR1 is SGHRS and CDR2 is YFSETQ. DNA for the CDR3: TGCGCCAGCAGCGACCGACTAGCGGGAGGAGACAATGAGCAGTTCTTC. Encoded protein: CASSDRLAGGDNEQFF.

The chain is built from TRBV5-5 and TRBJ2-7; possible D gene TRBD2, 6 bases. CDR1 SGHKS and CDR2 YYEKEE come from the germline V gene (reference sequence). The ends were cut back, 3 bases at V and 2 bases at J, with 9 bases in the middle. This CDR3 spans 13 amino acids. In nucleotides, the CDR3 is TGTGCCAGCAGCTGGGGGGTAACCTACGAGCAGTACTTC. It codes for CASSWGVTYEQYF. The full variable domain, rest sourced from reference TRBV5-5 and TRBJ2-7, is DAGVTQSPTHLIKTRGQQVTLRCSPISGHKSVSWYQQVLGQGPQFIFQYYEKEERGRGNFPDRFSARQFPNYSSELNVNALLLGDSALYLCASSWGVTYEQYFGPGTRLTVT.

This clone was picked up one time. The chain combines TRBV27 with TRBJ2-3; 9 bases fit TRBD2. Germline V gene lookup returns CDR1 MNHEY and CDR2 SMNVEV (reference sequence). V dropped 3 bases and J dropped 1; count of bases not matched to a gene: 2. This CDR3 is built from 15 residues. The CDR3 DNA is TGTGCCAGCAGTTTTCGGACTAGCGGCACAGATACGCAGTATTTT. As protein: CASSFRTSGTDTQYF.

This sequence joins TRBV15 and TRBJ2-7; tentatively, D is TRBD1 (6 bases). Trimming removed 0 bases from V and 5 bases from J, with 11 bases in between. The CDR3 runs 14 residues. Germline loops: CDR1 LNHNV, CDR2 YYDKDF (reference sequence). The CDR3 spells CATSRDRAGDEQYF. The CDR3 DNA reads TGTGCCACCAGCAGAGATCGGGCAGGGGACGAGCAGTACTTC.

The chain joins TRBV28 to TRBJ2-7, with 8 bases identical to TRBD1. The germline V gene has CDR1 MDHEN and CDR2 SYDVKM. J lost 6 bases, V lost 6 bases, and 7 bases had no gene match. The CDR3 is 13 amino acids. CDR3 region: CASRPGQGGEQYF. The DNA of the CDR3 is TGTGCCAGCAGGCCTGGACAGGGTGGCGAGCAGTACTTC. The variable domain in full, with the rest retrieved from reference TRBV28 and TRBJ2-7, is DVKVTQSSRYLVKRTGEKVFLECVQDMDHENMFWYRQDPGLGLRLIYFSYDVKMKEKGDIPEGYSVSREKKERFSLILESASTNQTSMYLCASRPGQGGEQYFGPGTRLTVT.

This chain uses TRBV7-3 with TRBJ1-5; D is ambiguous. Trimming left V 0 bases short and J 4 bases short, with 4 bases between. Germline loops: CDR1 SGHTA, CDR2 FQGTGA. CDR3 length equals 13 residues. The CDR3 here is CASSLTRNQPQHF. Here the CDR3 DNA reads TGTGCCAGCAGCTTAACGAGGAATCAGCCCCAGCATTTT.

The chain joins TRBV11-2 to TRBJ2-5; 11 bases map to TRBD2. V shed 1 base and J 1 base; nucleotides not matched to a gene: 5. The CDR3 runs to 17 residues. The germline V gene encodes CDR1 SGHAT and CDR2 FQNNGV. The CDR3 is CASSLGIAGGPQETQYF. CDR3 coding DNA: TGTGCCAGCAGCTTAGGTATAGCGGGAGGGCCCCAAGAGACCCAGTACTTC.

This chain joins TRBV5-6 and TRBJ1-1; 8 bases line up with TRBD1. Germline trimming cut 3 bases from V and 6 bases from J; bases unmatched to any gene: 10. The CDR3 consists of 15 residues. Germline V gives CDR1 SGHDT, CDR2 YYEEEE. The CDR3 is CASSYGRGLMAEAFF. The CDR3 DNA is TGTGCCAGCAGCTACGGCAGGGGGCTGATGGCTGAAGCTTTCTTT.

The chain couples TRBV9 to TRBJ2-2, with D possibly TRBD2 on 5 matching bases. Trimming stripped 4 bases from V and 0 bases from J, with 10 bases between. Per germline, CDR1 SGDLS and CDR2 YYNGEE. This CDR3 comprises 15 residues. The CDR3: CASSPGVANTGELFF. The CDR3 DNA sequence: TGTGCCAGCAGCCCCGGGGTAGCGAACACCGGGGAGCTGTTTTTT.

This clone is a singleton in its sample. The chain combines TRBV5-5 with TRBJ2-7; weak D call: TRBD2 (5 bases). The germline V gene encodes CDR1 SGHKS and CDR2 YYEKEE (reference sequence). V was shortened by 2 bases and J by 3 bases, with 6 bases between the two germline ends. The CDR3 sequence is 12 residues long. Here the CDR3 DNA reads TGTGCCAGCAGCTTTCGGGGCTACGAGCAGTACTTC. This translates into CASSFRGYEQYF. The variable domain in full, completed from reference TRBV5-5 and TRBJ2-7, reads DAGVTQSPTHLIKTRGQQVTLRCSPISGHKSVSWYQQVLGQGPQFIFQYYEKEERGRGNFPDRFSARQFPNYSSELNVNALLLGDSALYLCASSFRGYEQYFGPGTRLTVT.

With respect to this clone: Other DNA variants within this sample encode the same CDR3. The chain is built from TRBV5-1 and TRBJ2-5; 8 bases line up with TRBD2. The CDR3 runs to 15 residues. Per germline, CDR1 SGHRS and CDR2 YFSETQ. With V trimmed by 0 bases and J by 2 bases, 3 bases remained unmatched. The chain's CDR3 is CASSLGLAGQETQYF. Here the CDR3 DNA reads TGCGCCAGCAGCTTGGGCCTAGCGGGTCAAGAGACCCAGTACTTC.

V and J are TRBV5-1 and TRBJ2-2; 10 positions agree with TRBD2. Germline V lookup: CDR1 SGHRS, CDR2 YFSETQ. The junction had 8 bases not matched to a gene; V was cut back by 2 bases and J by 4 bases. CDR3 length equals 17 residues. This CDR3 reads CASSLGLAGVGTGELFF. CDR3 DNA sequence: TGCGCCAGCAGCTTAGGGCTAGCGGGAGTAGGCACCGGGGAGCTGTTTTTT.

The chain combines TRBV10-2 with TRBJ1-3, with TRBD1 as a possible D gene (5 bases). The CDR3 runs to 15 residues. CDR1 and CDR2 (germline): WSHSY, SAAADI. V was shortened by 6 bases and J by 0 bases, with 12 bases between the two germline ends. The CDR3 DNA sequence: TGCGCCAGCAGCCCTGGGGCACCCTCTGGAAACACCATATATTTT. Translated, it gives CASSPGAPSGNTIYF.

The chain has TRBV21-1 and TRBJ2-7; the D call in the table, TRBD1, was not verified against the DNA. TRBV21-1 counts as a pseudogene. The CDR3 extends over 13 amino acids. This CDR3 is CASSKDSPYEQYF. DNA for the CDR3: TGTGCCAGCAGCAAAGACAGTCCCTACGAGCAGTACTTC.

The gene calls are TRBV27 and TRBJ2-1; 10 bases are a match to TRBD1. The ends lost 6 bases at V and 7 bases at J; junction bases unmatched: 12. CDR3 length: 16 amino acids. CDR1 and CDR2 (germline): MNHEY, SMNVEV (reference sequence). Written as DNA, the CDR3 is TGTGCCAGCAGACCCCGACAGGGGGCGCTGGGGAATGAGCAGTTCTTC. Its translation is CASRPRQGALGNEQFF.

This clone occurred once. The chain recombines TRBV15 with TRBJ2-1; TRBD2 agrees at 13 bases. The CDR3 runs 17 residues. The V gene's germline CDR1 is LNHNV and CDR2 YYDKDF (reference sequence). Trimming took 4 bases from V and 5 from J; bases not matched to a gene: 8. The CDR3: CATSTSGLAGSNNEQFF. The DNA of the CDR3 is TGTGCCACCAGCACTTCGGGACTAGCGGGATCCAACAATGAGCAGTTCTTC.

The chain joins TRBV2 to TRBJ2-6, with TRBD1 matching over 8 bases. Trimming at V came to 3 bases and at J to 0 bases, leaving 16 bases not matched to a gene. This CDR3 spans 21 amino acids. Per germline, CDR1 SNHLY and CDR2 FYNNEI. The CDR3 DNA is TGTGCCAGCAGTGACGATATTCTGAACAGGGGGTACTCCTCTGGGGCCAACGTCCTGACTTTC. Translating gives CASSDDILNRGYSSGANVLTF.

This clone has a handful of counts. The chain uses TRBV2 and TRBJ1-4, with D perhaps matching TRBD1 (5 bases). Trimming left V 4 bases short and J 7 bases short, with 10 bases between. Germline CDR1 is SNHLY and CDR2 is FYNNEI. The CDR3 length is 13 residues. CDR3 region: CASSGSTGEKLFF. The CDR3 DNA is TGTGCCAGCAGTGGAAGTACAGGTGAAAAACTGTTTTTT.

The chain uses TRBV4-3 and TRBJ2-3; weak D call: TRBD2 (6 bases). The V gene's germline CDR1 is LGHNA and CDR2 YSLEER. The V end lost 0 bases, the J end lost 2 bases, and 12 bases lay between the germline ends. CDR3 length equals 16 residues. CDR3 sequence: CASSQDQAGPTDTQYF. CDR3 nucleotide sequence: TGCGCCAGCAGCCAAGATCAAGCGGGCCCCACAGATACGCAGTATTTT.

The V call is TRBV7-9, the J call TRBJ1-2, with 10 bases lining up with TRBD1. V shed 5 bases, J shed 6 bases, and the junction held 3 bases outside the gene matches. Looked up from germline, CDR1 is SEHNR and CDR2 is FQNEAQ (reference sequence). CDR3 size: 13 residues. In DNA form, the CDR3 reads TGTGCCAGCAGCCCGGGACAGGGGAATGGCTACACCTTC. Its translation: CASSPGQGNGYTF.

This sequence joins TRBV30 and TRBJ2-7; perhaps TRBD1 as D (8 bases). V was cut by 0 bases and J by 5 bases, with 17 bases left in between. Germline V gives CDR1 GTSNPN, CDR2 SVGIG (reference sequence). CDR3 length: 15 residues. CDR3 nucleotides: TGTGCCTGGAGTGTCAGGGGGCTCGGGGGGAACGAGCAGTACTTC. It is translated as CAWSVRGLGGNEQYF.

With respect to this clone: Germline is not matched at one junction end, which may reflect a read error. The genes are TRBV7-7 and TRBJ2-5, with D perhaps matching TRBD2 (6 bases). Germline CDR1 SSHAT, CDR2 FNYEAQ (reference sequence). The CDR3 sequence is 14 residues long. Written as DNA, the CDR3 is TGTGCTAGCAGCTTAGCGGCAGGGAGGGAGACCCAGTACTTC. Translating it yields CASSLAAGRETQYF.

This clone was counted a few times. J is TRBJ2-3 and V is TRBV19; TRBD2 matches 14 bases. Trimming removed 7 bases from V and 5 bases from J; junction bases left unmatched: 8. This CDR3 has 16 residues. From germline, CDR1 is LNHDA and CDR2 SQIVND (reference sequence). CDR3 sequence (DNA): TGTGCCAGTATTGGGACTAGCGGGAGTGAAGGAGATACGCAGTATTTT. Translated: CASIGTSGSEGDTQYF. The full variable domain, with the rest looked up from reference TRBV19 and TRBJ2-3, is DGGITQSPKYLFRKEGQNVTLSCEQNLNHDAMYWYRQDPGQGLRLIYYSQIVNDFQKGDIAEGYSVSREKKESFPLTVTSAQKNPTAFYLCASIGTSGSEGDTQYFGPGTRLTVL.

This chain joins TRBV28 and TRBJ2-1; perhaps TRBD2 as D (6 bases). CDR3 length: 12 residues. Trimming left V 5 bases short and J 12 bases short, with 14 bases between. Looked up from germline, CDR1 is MDHEN and CDR2 is SYDVKM. The CDR3 DNA sequence: TGTGCCAGCAGTATGACGGGAGTGGGGCAGTTCTTC. Translated, it gives CASSMTGVGQFF.

The V and J genes are TRBV27 and TRBJ2-1; D possibly corresponds to TRBD1 (6 bases). CDR3 length equals 15 residues. Germline V gives CDR1 MNHEY, CDR2 SMNVEV (reference sequence). Trimming stripped 6 bases from V and 3 bases from J, with 15 bases between. In DNA, the CDR3 is TGTGCCAGCAGCCTACAGGGTACCGACTACAATGAGCAGTTCTTC. Protein sequence: CASSLQGTDYNEQFF.

This sequence joins TRBV25-1 and TRBJ1-5; D is possibly TRBD1 (5 bases). V was cut by 6 bases and J by 6 bases, with 12 bases left in between. The CDR3 extends over 13 amino acids. Looked up from germline, CDR1 is MGHDK and CDR2 is SYGVNS. The CDR3 sequence: CASSSRVGQPQHF. DNA of the CDR3: TGTGCCAGCAGCTCCAGGGTAGGTCAGCCCCAGCATTTT.

The chain recombines TRBV2 with TRBJ2-4; TRBD1 might be the D (5 bases). CDR1 and CDR2 (germline): SNHLY, FYNNEI. The V and J ends lost 5 bases and 6 bases respectively, with 14 bases between them. CDR3 length equals 14 residues. The CDR3 sequence: CASSLARQGNIQYF. Written as DNA, the CDR3 is TGTGCCAGCAGTCTGGCCCGGCAGGGAAACATTCAGTACTTC. Full variable domain (outside the CDR3, taken from reference TRBV2 and TRBJ2-4): EPEVTQTPSHQVTQMGQEVILRCVPISNHLYFYWYRQILGQKVEFLVSFYNNEISEKSEIFDDQFSVERPDGSNFTLKIRSTKLEDSAMYFCASSLARQGNIQYFGAGTRLSVL.

The chain has TRBV10-2 and TRBJ2-1; TRBD2 is a possible D gene (6 bases). Germline CDR1 WSHSY, CDR2 SAAADI. The CDR3 is 13 residues long. The germline V and J ends were trimmed by 3 bases and 7 bases, with 10 bases remaining between them. CDR3 loop: CASSDPGTNEQFF. The CDR3 bases are TGCGCCAGCAGTGACCCCGGGACTAATGAGCAGTTCTTC.

The CDR3 DNA reads TGTGCCAGCAGCCAAGTTGGTTCAGGACAGGGGAAAAGAGGCGAGCAGTACTTC. Translating gives CASSQVGSGQGKRGEQYF. The chain employs TRBV4-2 and TRBJ2-5; 9 positions match TRBD1. The assigned J gene may be wrong: the sequence end matches TRBJ2-7 better. There are 18 residues in the CDR3. Germline lookup yields CDR1 LGHNA and CDR2 YNFKEQ.